Within the sample, the clone carrying this T cell receptor beta chain is large (0.1 to 1%). Antigen: not known. The QIAseq Immune Repertoire TCR panel built the libraries from roughly 16 ng of total RNA. TCRdb fed the reads into MiXCR, producing one record per CDR3 protein. The table includes 800 to 1,000 distinct CDR3 sequences, approximately 8.2% detected once. The record originates from a study of circulating CD8 cells and anti-PD-1 response in melanoma. Study-wide results and limits: Published repertoire comparisons used only baseline and M1 samples. The cohort mixed treatment-naive and previously treated patients.

From live CD3+CD8+TCRalphabeta+ cells, four PD-1 and/or TIGIT subsets were sorted. This clonotype was obtained from a human donor with melanoma. The sequenced sample was CD8+ T cells from PBMCs, obtained at baseline or after one month of anti-PD-1 therapy (not recorded which).

The DNA of the CDR3 is TGTGCCAGCAGCTTAGAAGGGGACTATGTAGCGGGGGCCTACGAGCAGTACTTC. Translation gives CASSLEGDYVAGAYEQYF. The chain joins TRBV7-2 to TRBJ2-7, with 9 bases that match TRBD2. The CDR3 has 18 residues. The germline gives CDR1 SGHTA, CDR2 FQGNSA. V dropped 1 base and J dropped 2; count of bases not matched to a gene: 12.